The 2 T cell receptor beta chains below were found in one sample sequenced in a study of molecular identifiers for immune sequencing clone quantification. TCRdb reprocessed the PCR reads with MiXCR, giving one entry per CDR3 protein. Of about half a million distinct CDR3 sequences in the sample, about a quarter were seen once. The sequenced sample was naive CD8+ T cells from blood, with Jurkat cell RNA spiked in. Subset indicated: FACS-sorted CD8+CD4-CCR7+CD45RA+ naive T cells. All receptors come from a human donor in good health. Some libraries in this study had Jurkat cell RNA spiked in.

On this clonotype: This sequence may be a read error, since a much larger clone differs from it by one base. This chain joins TRBV6-5 and TRBJ2-3; 7 bases are shared with TRBD2. Germline CDR1 MNHEY, CDR2 SVGAGI. This CDR3 comprises 15 residues. Trimming took 5 bases from V and 1 from J; bases not matched to a gene: 6. The CDR3 spells CASSTGGRGTDTQYF. As DNA, the CDR3 is TGTGCCAGCAGTACTGGAGGGAGGGGCACAGATACGCAGTATTTT.

This clonotype was counted at least ten times. This chain uses TRBV19 with TRBJ2-7, with 8 bases lining up with TRBD2. Germline V CDR1 and CDR2: LNHDA, SQIVND (reference sequence). J was trimmed by 3 bases and V by 3 bases; bases with no gene match: 4. This CDR3 comprises 14 residues. The CDR3, as DNA: TGTGCCAGTAGTATCGGTACTAGCGGCTACGAGCAGTACTTC. Protein sequence: CASSIGTSGYEQYF.